A selection of T cell receptor beta chains follows, all from one sample in a study of blood T cells in healthy people across ages. Via MiXCR, TCRdb re-called the 5' RACE reads, giving one row per CDR3 protein. The sample has about 1.7 million distinct CDR3 sequences; 28% are singletons. Sample: blood. All receptors derive from a woman aged 25-40 years in good health. Each CDR3 is given with its conserved first and last residue. Each record gives: V gene, clone size, J gene, CDR3 protein. Clone size is given for some rows only: seen once, a few or many times, or a class if the clone is expanded.

v_gene: TRBV5-1; abundance: .; j_gene: TRBJ2-1; CDR3aa: CASSLGQGAQGEQFF
v_gene: TRBV7-2; abundance: .; j_gene: TRBJ2-2; CDR3aa: CASRQTSVGGELFF
v_gene: TRBV6-5; abundance: few; j_gene: TRBJ2-7; CDR3aa: CASSYQAGPSYEQYF
v_gene: TRBV7-9; abundance: many; j_gene: TRBJ2-7; CDR3aa: CASSLAPRTYEQYF
v_gene: TRBV6-2/TRBV6-3; abundance: .; j_gene: TRBJ2-3; CDR3aa: CASSYRNLRQGRTDTQYF
v_gene: TRBV20-1; abundance: .; j_gene: TRBJ2-1; CDR3aa: CSADSRGGLVGEQFF
v_gene: TRBV20-1; abundance: many; j_gene: TRBJ2-7; CDR3aa: CSAGTSGRTYEQYF
v_gene: TRBV20-1; abundance: few; j_gene: TRBJ2-1; CDR3aa: CSARDQREQAYNEQFF
v_gene: TRBV6-5; abundance: few; j_gene: TRBJ2-7; CDR3aa: CASSYGGTHYEQYF
v_gene: TRBV7-2; abundance: .; j_gene: TRBJ1-6; CDR3aa: CASSRIAGTGGSPLHF
v_gene: TRBV20-1; abundance: .; j_gene: .; CDR3aa: CRATQGAYEQYF
v_gene: TRBV10-3; abundance: .; j_gene: TRBJ1-6; CDR3aa: CAINKTGKNSYNSPLHF
v_gene: TRBV7-2; abundance: .; j_gene: TRBJ2-7; CDR3aa: CASSPRLAGYNYEQYF
v_gene: TRBV7-2; abundance: few; j_gene: TRBJ2-5; CDR3aa: CASSLARRRGETQYF
v_gene: TRBV7-9; abundance: many; j_gene: TRBJ2-3; CDR3aa: CASSLEIDTQYF
v_gene: TRBV7-9; abundance: few; j_gene: TRBJ2-3; CDR3aa: CASSPFNGGADTQYF
v_gene: TRBV6-5; abundance: .; j_gene: TRBJ2-5; CDR3aa: CASSPGTTTGTQYF
v_gene: TRBV18; abundance: .; j_gene: TRBJ2-1; CDR3aa: CASSPGASVGEQFF
v_gene: TRBV9; abundance: .; j_gene: TRBJ2-1; CDR3aa: CASSVGGSPNSNEQFF
v_gene: TRBV9; abundance: .; j_gene: TRBJ1-2; CDR3aa: CASSGDGTGSYGYTF
v_gene: TRBV14; abundance: .; j_gene: TRBJ2-3; CDR3aa: CASSQSFRGADTQYF
v_gene: TRBV5-1; abundance: few; j_gene: TRBJ2-7; CDR3aa: CASTILAEDYEQYF
v_gene: TRBV20-1; abundance: .; j_gene: TRBJ2-3; CDR3aa: CSAQRGEARTDTQYF
v_gene: TRBV30; abundance: few; j_gene: TRBJ2-3; CDR3aa: CAWIKTGTGTDTQYF
v_gene: TRBV11-2; abundance: .; j_gene: TRBJ2-1; CDR3aa: CASSSRDRACNEQFF
v_gene: TRBV20-1; abundance: once; j_gene: TRBJ1-3; CDR3aa: CSARDPGYRDESSGNTIYF
v_gene: TRBV5-5; abundance: .; j_gene: TRBJ1-1; CDR3aa: CASSLIKGTEAFF
v_gene: TRBV3-1; abundance: many; j_gene: TRBJ2-7; CDR3aa: CASSQRPGPSEQYF
v_gene: TRBV5-1; abundance: many; j_gene: TRBJ2-7; CDR3aa: CASSGRQGRYEQYF
v_gene: TRBV28; abundance: few; j_gene: TRBJ1-1; CDR3aa: CASSLGGPSNTEAFF
v_gene: TRBV27; abundance: .; j_gene: TRBJ2-1; CDR3aa: CASNSPGLAGVNEQFF
v_gene: TRBV12-3/TRBV12-4; abundance: few; j_gene: TRBJ2-2; CDR3aa: CASRPTSGRAYNTGELFF
v_gene: TRBV29-1; abundance: .; j_gene: TRBJ2-5; CDR3aa: CSVEGVGDRDQETQYF
v_gene: TRBV6-1; abundance: .; j_gene: TRBJ1-2; CDR3aa: CASSEWNRLGNYGYTF
v_gene: TRBV9; abundance: .; j_gene: .; CDR3aa: CASSHRTGNNEQYF
v_gene: TRBV4-1; abundance: .; j_gene: TRBJ2-3; CDR3aa: CASSQENQGITDTQYF
v_gene: TRBV6-5; abundance: many; j_gene: TRBJ2-7; CDR3aa: CASSPRRVGEQYF
v_gene: TRBV12-3/TRBV12-4; abundance: .; j_gene: TRBJ2-7; CDR3aa: CASSPIGAATYEQYF
v_gene: TRBV29-1; abundance: many; j_gene: TRBJ2-5; CDR3aa: CSVEDLAPGRGTQYF
v_gene: TRBV28; abundance: .; j_gene: TRBJ1-5; CDR3aa: CASSLSWSRGGDQPQHF
v_gene: TRBV20-1; abundance: few; j_gene: TRBJ1-5; CDR3aa: CSALTGSNQPQHF
v_gene: TRBV12-3/TRBV12-4; abundance: .; j_gene: TRBJ2-7; CDR3aa: CASSLTTGQGIEPYF
v_gene: TRBV20-1; abundance: few; j_gene: TRBJ2-7; CDR3aa: CSGGTAYSYEQYF
v_gene: TRBV20-1; abundance: many; j_gene: TRBJ2-7; CDR3aa: CSARDSTYSYEQYF
v_gene: TRBV2; abundance: .; j_gene: TRBJ1-2; CDR3aa: CASSEEQGRGYTF
v_gene: TRBV20-1; abundance: .; j_gene: TRBJ1-3; CDR3aa: CSAREGSRGNTIYF
v_gene: TRBV5-1; abundance: .; j_gene: TRBJ2-7; CDR3aa: CASQFPDRAGGDEQYF
v_gene: TRBV6-5; abundance: few; j_gene: TRBJ2-1; CDR3aa: CASSRDRGPNNEQFF
v_gene: TRBV29-1; abundance: many; j_gene: TRBJ2-7; CDR3aa: CSVEGTGERYEQYF
v_gene: TRBV10-2; abundance: many; j_gene: TRBJ2-7; CDR3aa: CASSNGGQYYEQYF
v_gene: TRBV10-3; abundance: few; j_gene: TRBJ2-3; CDR3aa: CAISESGGTSGTADTQYF
v_gene: TRBV9; abundance: few; j_gene: TRBJ2-5; CDR3aa: CASSIGVAHETQYF
v_gene: TRBV28; abundance: many; j_gene: TRBJ1-4; CDR3aa: CASSLSGPPDRGENEKLFF